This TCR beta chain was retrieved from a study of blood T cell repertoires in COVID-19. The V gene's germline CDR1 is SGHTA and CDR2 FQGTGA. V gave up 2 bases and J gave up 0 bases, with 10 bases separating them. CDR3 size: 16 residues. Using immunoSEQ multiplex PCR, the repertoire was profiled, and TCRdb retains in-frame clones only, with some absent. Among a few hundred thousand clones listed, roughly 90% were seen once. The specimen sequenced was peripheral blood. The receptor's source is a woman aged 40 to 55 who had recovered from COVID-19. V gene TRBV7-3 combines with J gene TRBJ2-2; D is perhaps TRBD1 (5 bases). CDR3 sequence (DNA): TGTGCCAGCAGCTTAGGGCCAGGGTCGAACACCGGGGAGCTGTTTTTT. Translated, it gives CASSLGPGSNTGELFF.